This TCR beta chain was recorded in a study of cytomegalovirus exposure and HLA in healthy donors (dated by TCRdb to the late 2010s). With regard to the full study: According to an earlier analysis of a few hundred of the donors, some 180 million T cells yielded 90 million to 130 million unique TCR beta sequences and around 280 Gb of sequence data. In addition to the first cohort of 500 to 850 subjects, a separate validation cohort of 130 or so different subjects was used. The study aimed to test whether cataloging public T cell receptors could reveal signatures of past pathogen exposure. An earlier analysis of nearly 600 of the donors applied high-throughput TCR beta sequencing to assess whether each TCR beta V gene segment acted as functional or pseudogenic. To study patterns of TCR occurrence, a later analysis re-analyzed previously published TCR beta repertoires from more than 550 donors and added high-resolution HLA genotyping. The later analysis used no new phenotypic data to find candidate immune exposures, relying instead on TCR beta sequences and their occurrence across donors. A later genetic analysis used genome-wide SNP genotypes for 398 of the 666 donors, treating that subset as a discovery cohort. Roughly 5 DR-DQ haplotypes were handled as single units for association and clustering, since linkage in the cohort was strong. On average, around 240,000 unique TCR beta nucleotide sequences were sequenced per donor among a few hundred genotyped donors of the cohort, with roughly 19% of those sequences being non-productive. Both class I and class II loci were covered by HLA typing, at four-digit resolution. The study combined high-throughput TCR immunosequencing, statistical association of individual TCRs with disease status, and machine learning to predict cytomegalovirus infection status. Donor age, sex, ethnicity and CMV serostatus were compiled alongside the repertoire data. About 300 gigabases of sequencing data and tens of millions of unique TCR sequences were included in an early release covering around 650 HLA-typed donors. Every discovery cohort repertoire had been produced on one sequencing platform. The T cell repertoires of under 750 subjects were profiled by immunosequencing and related to cytomegalovirus serostatus. Of the roughly 390 genotyped donors, around 81% fell in the genetic ancestry cluster associated with self-reported Caucasian donors. Typing coverage varied by locus: roughly 629-640 donors for A, B, C, DRB1 and DQB1; under 550 for DQA1; approximately 570 for DPA1; 450 to 480 for DPB1.

Study-wide findings and limitations: In a later genetic analysis, fewer N-insertions in productive TCRs were reported among donors in an Asian-associated ancestry cluster than the roughly 700-donor mean. In a later analysis, the rate of TCR association differed among HLA loci, with DRB1 alleles having the most associated TCRs and HLA-C alleles having the fewest. Assigning TCR associations to individual alleles was difficult when HLA alleles, especially DR and DQ, strongly co-occurred. Specific HLA alleles were associated with some 15,000 TCR beta sequences at a false discovery rate of 0.05 in a later analysis. The authors suggested that the approach could potentially be generalized to other disease states and immunological phenotypes. Immune exposure information for the cohort was limited to CMV serostatus. Only TCR beta chains were sequenced in this cohort, and the absence of alpha or paired-chain data limited detectable features. Most TCR sequences were observed very rarely across donors, whereas some public TCRs were present in many individuals. V-gene and J-gene trimming of TCR beta chains was associated with a missense DCLRE1C variant in a later genetic analysis, and the association was replicated in an independent cohort. Because HLA typing was missing for some donors at each locus, association tests included only the typed subset. Cytomegalovirus status was reported to be diagnosed by the classifier with high specificity and sensitivity in both the original and validation cohorts. The 87-base-pair reads could not distinguish some IMGT-functional V segments, including TRBV6-2 and TRBV6-3, so those segments were excluded. A few of the identified cytomegalovirus-associated TCR beta chains were confirmed in vitro to be specific for cytomegalovirus antigens. Most CMV-associated TCR beta chains appeared to be HLA-restricted in a later analysis, and the HLA associations seemed to be driven largely by CMV exposure. In a later analysis, several top co-occurrence clusters were reported to appear linked to parvovirus B19, influenza, CMV and Epstein-Barr virus. Because counts were too low, about 18 rarely observed V segments, including chromosome 9 orphons, were left out of the earlier analysis of approximately 500 of the donors. Linkage disequilibrium might explain the correlated functional status among segregating V segments, but an unknown experimental factor could not be ruled out. In an earlier analysis of around 600 of the donors, most TCR beta V segments were observed in productive rearrangements about 87% or about 30% of the time, broadly matching IMGT annotations. A group of highly shared sequence variants was considered likely to be a technical artifact of the sequencing pipeline. A further reported finding was that TCR beta sequences accurately predicted the HLA-A and HLA-B alleles for most subjects in the first cohort. The study gave a list of 150 to 200 TCR beta chains associated with cytomegalovirus. Compared with equally common non-associated chains, HLA-associated TCR beta chains in a later analysis were more clonally expanded and had lower generation probabilities. Sequencing depth was assumed to be roughly uniform across donors in the presence/absence analyses, though that assumption may not hold.

This clone was found once. What antigen it recognizes has not been identified. No qualities accompany the bases; no much larger clone lies one base away. Unmatched junction bases come to 8, with V trimmed by 6 bases and J by 2 bases. The CDR3 holds 16 amino acids from the cysteine to the phenylalanine. The sequence is cut down to CDR3 DNA, 48 bases in frame from base 1. The germline V gene encodes CDR1 SEHNR and CDR2 FQNEAQ (reference sequence). Library construction relied on the immunoSEQ multiplex PCR assay. A mixture of 60 forward primers for TCR Vbeta segments and 13 reverse primers for TCR Jbeta segments was used in the multiplex PCR. Amplification of the CDR3 region of rearranged TCR beta genes was performed with a multiplex PCR assay on genomic DNA. On the Illumina HiSeq System, the amplified TCR beta libraries were sequenced as 87-base-pair reads. The original methods were these. A later analysis tallied roughly 76 million unique TCR beta chains across the approximately 670 repertoires, and some 12 million of those chains were shared by two or more donors. To remove PCR and sequencing errors, raw reads were error-corrected and collapsed into unique sequences using a nearest-neighbor algorithm that merged closely related sequences. To assign V, D and J gene segments, CDR3 sequences were aligned to IMGT reference sequences. For a sequence to be retained, a match of at least six nucleotides was required to both a V gene segment and a J gene segment. A rearrangement was called productive if the CDR3 had no stop codons and remained in frame with V and J, and every other rearrangement was called non-productive. Following IMGT convention, CDR3 was defined as the stretch from the second conserved V-encoded cysteine to the conserved J-encoded phenylalanine. In an earlier analysis of 550 to 650 of the donors, sequences lacking an unambiguous match to a single V gene segment were excluded. An earlier analysis of 587 of the donors called V segments functional above 56.7% productive rearrangements and segregating when the between-donor standard deviation exceeded 5%. A statistical classification framework was developed to diagnose cytomegalovirus status using the catalog of TCR beta chain sequences. V and J gene assignment, in a later analysis, came from comparing TCR nucleotide sequences with IMGT/GENE-DB human TR gene sequences. Using the TCRdist pipeline, a later analysis assigned CDR3 sequences along with most-parsimonious VDJ recombination scenarios. In a later analysis, each TCR beta chain was defined by its CDR3 amino acid sequence together with its V-gene family, and reads without a unique V-gene family were excluded. A later analysis removed 550 to 650 highly shared, low-generation-probability nucleotide sequences to deal with suspected cross-contamination and a sequencing artifact. In a later analysis, a clonal expansion index for each public chain was calculated from normalized within-repertoire ranks of inferred template counts. In a later analysis, generation probabilities were computed using a VDJ recombination model fitted to out-of-frame rearrangements, and the results were checked against IGoR. A later analysis scored TCR-TCR, TCR-HLA and TCR-CMV co-occurrence with hypergeometric tests, applying a repertoire-size bias correction to TCR pairs. In a later analysis, false discovery rates were estimated by permuting HLA or CMV assignments 20 times. In a later analysis, co-occurring TCRs were grouped with DBSCAN, and TCRdist sequence similarity was added when clustering was performed within HLA-allele-positive subsets. Repertoires with fewer than 30,000 or more than 120,000 public chains, plus five repertoires with anomalous nucleotide sharing, were excluded from co-occurrence clustering. Here the immuneACCESS table is served through TCRdb, limited to in-frame sequences with V and J called. Missing clones are a known gap in these copies; in checked studies unresolved V genes cover under half, and the rest lacks a known reason. V, J and clone size were drawn from that table, and D and trimming were deduced from the DNA. The sample has some 100,000 clones on record, 60% to 80% of them singletons. Together, the top ten hold about 4.4% of the sample.

In total, 600 or so healthy bone marrow donors made up the cohort. At the time of sampling, all cohort members were nominally healthy, though unrecorded immune exposures were likely present. The donor was CMV seropositive and was included in the group of 250 to 350 seropositive cohort members. Every donor gave a peripheral blood sample, and the peripheral blood mononuclear cells from that sample were used for TCR beta sequencing. Genomic DNA extraction from the blood cell samples was performed with the Qiagen DNeasy Blood Extraction Kit. Recombination joined TRBV7-9 with TRBJ2-1, with 9 junctional bases fitting TRBD2. The material sequenced was PBMCs. This clonotype was sampled from a young woman in good health and CMV-seropositive. The bases are TGTGCCAGCAGGCCCCTCCTAGCGGGACCCTACAATGAGCAGTTCTTC. Its protein is CASRPLLAGPYNEQFF.